The next 16 T cell receptor beta chains were all read from a single sample in a study of blood T cell repertoires in COVID-19 (dated by TCRdb to the early 2020s). Library prep was done by the immunoSEQ multiplex PCR assay. TCRdb took this table from immuneACCESS and kept in-frame rearrangements with V and J called. Such tables lack part of the clones; where checked against another copy, unresolved V genes explain under half of the gap, and the rest is unexplained. The sample table lists approximately 170,000 clones, under 85% of them with a count of one. Less than 10% of the sample is taken by the ten largest. Source material: peripheral blood. The receptor set was obtained from a woman aged 70-85 years with COVID-19, enrolled during active disease.

The chain couples TRBV10-2 to TRBJ2-1; the match to TRBD2 covers 7 bases. This CDR3 spans 13 amino acids. V was clipped by 7 bases and J by 8 bases; unmatched bases: 8. Germline V CDR1 and CDR2: WSHSY, SAAADI. The CDR3 DNA reads TGCGCCAGCAAACCCGGGAGGTTTGATGAGCAGTTCTTC. Translation: CASKPGRFDEQFF.

This chain joins TRBV28 and TRBJ2-2; TRBD2 matches at 7 bases. The ends lost 6 bases at V and 0 bases at J; junction bases unmatched: 7. The length of the CDR3 is 16 residues. The germline V gene has CDR1 MDHEN and CDR2 SYDVKM. The CDR3 spells CASRNVAGANTGELFF. The CDR3 region has the DNA TGTGCCAGCAGAAATGTAGCGGGCGCGAACACCGGGGAGCTGTTTTTT.

The genes are TRBV7-9 and TRBJ2-1, with TRBD2 matching over 11 bases. Trimming at V came to 2 bases and at J to 6 bases, leaving 9 bases not matched to a gene. CDR1 is SEHNR and CDR2 is FQNEAQ in the germline V gene (reference sequence). The CDR3 totals 17 residues. CDR3 region: CASSLQGGLAASNEQFF. The CDR3 nucleotides are TGTGCCAGCAGCTTACAGGGGGGACTAGCGGCCTCCAATGAGCAGTTCTTC.

The chain recombines TRBV14 with TRBJ1-2, with unresolved D. The CDR3 consists of 16 residues. With 0 bases removed from V and 8 bases from J, the gap between germline ends came to 19 bases. Germline V lookup: CDR1 SGHDN, CDR2 FVKESK. CDR3 nucleotide sequence: TGTGCCAGCAGCCAAGATGTCGGGAGTCTAAACCGCGGCTACACCTTC. This translates into CASSQDVGSLNRGYTF.

This rearrangement joins TRBV18 to TRBJ1-2; 7 positions agree with TRBD1. CDR3 size: 15 residues. The trim removed 4 bases at V and 5 bases at J, leaving 10 bases unmatched. The germline gives CDR1 KGHSH, CDR2 LQKENI. The CDR3 DNA reads TGTGCCAGCTCACGGACGGAAGCAGGGGGTTATGGCTACACCTTC. Protein product: CASSRTEAGGYGYTF.

The V and J genes are TRBV5-8 and TRBJ2-2; D is undetermined. The V and J ends lost 7 bases and 6 bases respectively, with 19 bases between them. The CDR3 runs to 15 residues. Per germline, CDR1 SGHTS and CDR2 YDEGEE. Here the CDR3 DNA reads TGTGCCAGCGCGCGGCAAATCCTGGGTGCCGGGGAGCTGTTTTTT. It is translated as CASARQILGAGELFF. The full variable domain, with the rest looked up from reference TRBV5-8 and TRBJ2-2, is EAGVTQSPTHLIKTRGQQATLRCSPISGHTSVYWYQQALGLGLQFLLWYDEGEERNRGNFPPRFSGRQFPNYSSELNVNALELEDSALYLCASARQILGAGELFFGEGSRLTVL.

This clone has only a few counts. This chain uses TRBV28 with TRBJ1-1; D gene ambiguous. CDR1 is MDHEN and CDR2 is SYDVKM in the germline V gene. The V end was cut by 4 bases, the J end by 7 bases, with 13 bases between. CDR3 length: 13 residues. The CDR3 reads CASSSFSRFEAFF. In nucleotides, the CDR3 is TGTGCCAGCAGTTCCTTTAGCCGCTTTGAAGCTTTCTTT.

The table lists this clone with many counts. The rearrangement links TRBV7-2 to TRBJ2-1, with TRBD2 matching 11 bases. Trimming removed 6 bases from V and 6 bases from J; junction bases left unmatched: 7. The CDR3 totals 15 residues. The V gene's germline CDR1 is SGHTA and CDR2 FQGNSA. CDR3 sequence (DNA): TGTGCCAGCAGTTCTATAGCGGGAGGGTCCAATGAGCAGTTCTTC. Its translation: CASSSIAGGSNEQFF.

This chain connects TRBV28 to TRBJ2-7; 10 nucleotides agree with TRBD2. The CDR3 length is 15 residues. J lost 6 bases, V lost 1 base, and 6 bases had no gene match. The germline CDR1 and CDR2 sequences are MDHEN and SYDVKM. This CDR3 is CASSLFGLAVSEQYF. DNA for the CDR3: TGTGCCAGCAGTTTATTTGGACTAGCGGTTTCCGAGCAGTACTTC. Full variable domain (missing parts from reference TRBV28 and TRBJ2-7): DVKVTQSSRYLVKRTGEKVFLECVQDMDHENMFWYRQDPGLGLRLIYFSYDVKMKEKGDIPEGYSVSREKKERFSLILESASTNQTSMYLCASSLFGLAVSEQYFGPGTRLTVT.

This clone was counted between two and nine times. The gene calls are TRBV28 and TRBJ2-7; 11 bases are a match to TRBD2. CDR1 MDHEN and CDR2 SYDVKM come from the germline V gene. V shed 4 bases and J 4 bases; nucleotides not matched to a gene: 6. The CDR3 is 15 residues long. The CDR3 sequence is CASSSTSGSWYEQYF. CDR3 DNA: TGTGCCAGCAGTTCAACTAGCGGGAGTTGGTACGAGCAGTACTTC.

The genes are TRBV19 and TRBJ2-7, with TRBD2 matching 8 bases. Germline V lookup: CDR1 LNHDA, CDR2 SQIVND (reference sequence). The V and J ends lost 3 bases and 3 bases, in that order; junction bases with no gene match: 4. This CDR3 spans 14 amino acids. The CDR3 reads CASSIGGGFYEQYF. DNA of the CDR3: TGTGCCAGTAGTATCGGCGGGGGGTTCTACGAGCAGTACTTC.

The rearrangement joins TRBV7-8 to TRBJ1-1, with 7 bases lining up with TRBD1. There are 15 residues in the CDR3. Unmatched junction bases numbered 7, after V lost 5 bases and J lost 1 base. Germline lookup yields CDR1 SGHVS and CDR2 FQNEAQ. CDR3 bases: TGTGCCAGCAGCACTGGGACAGTGGGGAACACTGAAGCTTTCTTT. As protein: CASSTGTVGNTEAFF.

The CDR3 is CASSLARVPGARQNTEAFF. The CDR3 nucleotides read TGTGCCAGCAGCTTAGCGCGGGTTCCAGGGGCCCGCCAGAACACTGAAGCTTTCTTT. J is TRBJ1-1 and V is TRBV7-8; D is perhaps TRBD1 (6 bases). The V gene's germline CDR1 is SGHVS and CDR2 FQNEAQ. Between the trimmed V and J ends, which lost 0 bases and 1 base, there was a span of 21 bases. The CDR3 runs 19 residues.

The genes are TRBV11-2 and TRBJ2-1, with 13 bases identical to TRBD2. The germline CDR1 and CDR2 sequences are SGHAT and FQNNGV. Trimming cost V 5 bases and J 8 bases; bases outside gene matches: 6. This CDR3 contains 15 residues. CDR3 coding DNA: TGTGCCAGCAGCCCCGTCACTAGCGGGAGGGATGAGCAGTTCTTC. Protein: CASSPVTSGRDEQFF.

This sequence joins TRBV5-1 and TRBJ2-5; TRBD2 is a possible D gene (5 bases). The CDR3 sequence is 14 residues long. V lost 3 bases, J lost 5 bases, and 14 bases lay in between. The germline gives CDR1 SGHRS, CDR2 YFSETQ. The CDR3 bases are TGCGCCAGCAGCTCCGGTCGTCCGGGGGAGACCCAGTACTTC. Protein: CASSSGRPGETQYF.

This chain uses TRBV11-2 with TRBJ2-5; TRBD2 is a possible D gene (6 bases). Germline V gene lookup returns CDR1 SGHAT and CDR2 FQNNGV. This CDR3 has 15 residues. V dropped 2 bases and J dropped 5 bases, with 15 bases sitting between them. The CDR3 reads CASSLNSGGVETQYF. The CDR3 DNA is TGTGCCAGCAGCTTAAACTCTGGAGGGGTGGAGACCCAGTACTTC.